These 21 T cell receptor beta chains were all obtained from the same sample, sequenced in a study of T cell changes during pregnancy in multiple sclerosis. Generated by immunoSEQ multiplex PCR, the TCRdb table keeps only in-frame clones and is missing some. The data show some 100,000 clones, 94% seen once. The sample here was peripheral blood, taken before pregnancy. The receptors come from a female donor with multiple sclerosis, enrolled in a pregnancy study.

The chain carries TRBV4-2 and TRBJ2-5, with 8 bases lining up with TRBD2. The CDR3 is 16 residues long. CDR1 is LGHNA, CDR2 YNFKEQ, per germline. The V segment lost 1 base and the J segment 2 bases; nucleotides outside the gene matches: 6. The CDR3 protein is CASSQGGSGKQETQYF. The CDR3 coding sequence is TGTGCCAGCAGCCAAGGAGGTAGCGGGAAGCAAGAGACCCAGTACTTC.

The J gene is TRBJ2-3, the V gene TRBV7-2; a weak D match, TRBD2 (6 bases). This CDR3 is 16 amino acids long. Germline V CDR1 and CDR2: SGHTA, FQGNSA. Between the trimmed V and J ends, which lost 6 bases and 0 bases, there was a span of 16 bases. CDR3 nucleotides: TGTGCCAGCAGTCCGAGCGGGCCGCTTAGCACAGATACGCAGTATTTT. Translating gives CASSPSGPLSTDTQYF.

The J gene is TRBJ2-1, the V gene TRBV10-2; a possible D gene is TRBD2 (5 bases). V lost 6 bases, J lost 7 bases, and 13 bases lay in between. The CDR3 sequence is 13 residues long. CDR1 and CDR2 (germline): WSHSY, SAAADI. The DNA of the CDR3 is TGCGCCAGCAGAAATTTGAGGAGGAATGAGCAGTTCTTC. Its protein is CASRNLRRNEQFF.

The CDR3 sequence: CASNTSETRGLRGTEAFF. CDR3 DNA: TGTGCCAGCAACACCTCTGAAACCAGGGGCCTCAGGGGCACTGAAGCTTTCTTT. This chain links TRBV21-1 with TRBJ1-1; the table's D call of TRBD1 was not tested on the DNA. TRBV21-1 is an annotated pseudogene. CDR3 length: 18 amino acids.

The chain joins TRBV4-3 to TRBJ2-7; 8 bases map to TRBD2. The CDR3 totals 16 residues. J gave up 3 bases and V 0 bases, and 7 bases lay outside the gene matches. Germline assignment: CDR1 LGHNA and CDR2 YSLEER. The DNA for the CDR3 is TGCGCCAGCAGCCAAGATCGCGCCGGGGGGGGCTACGAGCAGTACTTC. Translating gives CASSQDRAGGGYEQYF.

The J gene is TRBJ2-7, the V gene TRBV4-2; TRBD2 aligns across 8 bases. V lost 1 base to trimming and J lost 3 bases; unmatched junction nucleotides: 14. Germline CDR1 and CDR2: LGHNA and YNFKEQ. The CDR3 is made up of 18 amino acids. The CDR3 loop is CASSQVYDLTGGVYEQYF. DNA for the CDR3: TGTGCCAGCAGCCAAGTGTACGACTTGACGGGAGGGGTCTACGAGCAGTACTTC.

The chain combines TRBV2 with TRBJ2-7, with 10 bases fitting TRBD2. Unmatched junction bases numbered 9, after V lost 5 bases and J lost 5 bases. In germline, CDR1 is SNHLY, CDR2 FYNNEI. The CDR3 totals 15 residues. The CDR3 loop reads CASSYLAGENDEQYF. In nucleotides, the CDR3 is TGTGCCAGCAGTTACCTAGCGGGAGAAAACGACGAGCAGTACTTC.

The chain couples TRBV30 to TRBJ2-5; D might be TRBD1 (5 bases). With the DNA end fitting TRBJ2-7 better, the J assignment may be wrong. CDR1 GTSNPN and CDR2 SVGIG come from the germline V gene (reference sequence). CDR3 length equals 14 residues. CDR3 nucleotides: TGTGCCTGGAGTTCGGCCGACAGCTCCTACGAGCAGTACTTC. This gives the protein CAWSSADSSYEQYF.

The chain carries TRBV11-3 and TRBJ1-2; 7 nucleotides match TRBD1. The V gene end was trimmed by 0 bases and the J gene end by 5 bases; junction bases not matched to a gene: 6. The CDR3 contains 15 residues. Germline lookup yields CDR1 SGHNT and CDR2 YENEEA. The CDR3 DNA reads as TGTGCCAGCAGCTTAGACACTAGCAGGGGGTATGGCTACACCTTC. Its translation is CASSLDTSRGYGYTF.

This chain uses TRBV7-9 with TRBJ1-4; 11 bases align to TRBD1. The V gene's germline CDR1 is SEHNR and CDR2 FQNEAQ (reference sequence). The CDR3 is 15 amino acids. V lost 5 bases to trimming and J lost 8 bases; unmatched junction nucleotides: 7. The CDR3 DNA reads TGTGCCAGCAGCCCTGGGACAGGGGGTACGGAAAAACTGTTTTTT. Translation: CASSPGTGGTEKLFF.

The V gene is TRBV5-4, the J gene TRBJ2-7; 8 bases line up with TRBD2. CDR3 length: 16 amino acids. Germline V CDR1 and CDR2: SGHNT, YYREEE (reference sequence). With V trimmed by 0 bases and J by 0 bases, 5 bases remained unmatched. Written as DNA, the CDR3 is TGTGCCAGCAGCTTGGTGGGTAGCGGGACCTCCTACGAGCAGTACTTC. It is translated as CASSLVGSGTSYEQYF.

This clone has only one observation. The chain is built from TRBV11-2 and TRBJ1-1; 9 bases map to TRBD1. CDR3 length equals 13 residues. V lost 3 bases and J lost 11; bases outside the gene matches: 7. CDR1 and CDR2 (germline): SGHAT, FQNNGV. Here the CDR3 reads CASSLTGGVGAFF. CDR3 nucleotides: TGTGCCAGCAGCTTGACAGGGGGAGTTGGGGCTTTCTTT.

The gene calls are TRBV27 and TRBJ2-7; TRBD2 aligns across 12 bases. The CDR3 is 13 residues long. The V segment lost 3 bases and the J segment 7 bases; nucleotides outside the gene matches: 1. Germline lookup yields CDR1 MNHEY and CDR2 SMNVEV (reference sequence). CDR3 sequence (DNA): TGTGCCAGCAGTTTCGGACTAGCGGGGGAGCAGTACTTC. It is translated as CASSFGLAGEQYF.

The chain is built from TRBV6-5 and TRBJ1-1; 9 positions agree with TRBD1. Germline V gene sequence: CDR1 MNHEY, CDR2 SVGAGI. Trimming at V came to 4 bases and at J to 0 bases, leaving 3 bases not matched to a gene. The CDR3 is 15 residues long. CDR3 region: CASSFRDRVNTEAFF. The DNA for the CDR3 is TGTGCCAGCAGTTTCCGGGACAGGGTGAACACTGAAGCTTTCTTT.

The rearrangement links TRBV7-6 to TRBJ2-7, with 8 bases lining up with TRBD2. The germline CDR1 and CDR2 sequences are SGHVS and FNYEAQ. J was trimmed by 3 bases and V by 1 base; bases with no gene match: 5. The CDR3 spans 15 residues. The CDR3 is CASSLEASGRYEQYF. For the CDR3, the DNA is TGTGCCAGCAGCTTAGAGGCTAGCGGGCGCTACGAGCAGTACTTC.

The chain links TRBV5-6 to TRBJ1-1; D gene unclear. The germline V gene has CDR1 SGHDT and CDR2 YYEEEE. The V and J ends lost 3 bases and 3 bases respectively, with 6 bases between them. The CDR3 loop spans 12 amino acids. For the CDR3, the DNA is TGTGCCAGCAGCTCTATGGACACTGAAGCTTTCTTT. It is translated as CASSSMDTEAFF.

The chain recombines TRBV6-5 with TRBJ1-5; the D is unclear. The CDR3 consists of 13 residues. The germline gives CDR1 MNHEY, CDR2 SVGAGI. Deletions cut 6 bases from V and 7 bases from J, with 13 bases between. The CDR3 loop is CASRPGAGQPQHF. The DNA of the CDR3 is TGTGCCAGCAGACCCGGAGCCGGGCAGCCCCAGCATTTT.

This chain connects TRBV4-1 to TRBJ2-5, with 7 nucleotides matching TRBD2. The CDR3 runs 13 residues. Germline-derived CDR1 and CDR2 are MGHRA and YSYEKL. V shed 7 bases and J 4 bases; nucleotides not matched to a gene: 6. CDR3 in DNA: TGCGCCAGCAACCGAATAGCGGGAGAGACCCAGTACTTC. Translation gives CASNRIAGETQYF.

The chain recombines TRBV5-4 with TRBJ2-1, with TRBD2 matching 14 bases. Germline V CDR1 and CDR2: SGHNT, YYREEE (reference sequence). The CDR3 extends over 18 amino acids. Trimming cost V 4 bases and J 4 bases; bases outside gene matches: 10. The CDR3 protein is CASSPGTSGSIRYNEQFF. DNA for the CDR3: TGTGCCAGCAGCCCCGGGACTAGCGGGAGTATAAGGTACAATGAGCAGTTCTTC.

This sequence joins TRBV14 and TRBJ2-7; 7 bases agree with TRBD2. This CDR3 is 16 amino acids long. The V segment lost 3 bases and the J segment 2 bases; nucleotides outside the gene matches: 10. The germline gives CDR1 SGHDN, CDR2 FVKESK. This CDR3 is CASSHAGREHPYEQYF. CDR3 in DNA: TGTGCCAGCAGCCACGCCGGGCGGGAGCATCCCTACGAGCAGTACTTC.

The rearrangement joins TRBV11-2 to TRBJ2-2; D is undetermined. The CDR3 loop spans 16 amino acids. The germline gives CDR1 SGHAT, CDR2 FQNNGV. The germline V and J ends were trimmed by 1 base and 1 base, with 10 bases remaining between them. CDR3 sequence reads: CASSLGRRGNTGELFF. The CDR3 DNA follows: TGTGCCAGCAGCTTAGGCCGACGCGGGAACACCGGGGAGCTGTTTTTT.